The clone carrying this T cell receptor beta chain was observed once. Its antigen is still unknown. The data originate from a study of long-term antiretroviral therapy in people with HIV. General study findings and limits: HIV repertoires had narrower CDR3 length ranges than controls.

Every donor contributed at least one pre-ART and at least two post-ART PBMC samples. Before DNA extraction, roughly 0.95-10 million cryopreserved PBMC were held in the samples. Germline CDR1 LNHDA, CDR2 SQIVND (reference sequence). CDR3 length equals 16 residues. V dropped 3 bases and J dropped 5 bases, with 16 bases sitting between them. Samples were assayed with immunoSEQ v3.0 at survey level. Per sample, sequencing targeted roughly 35,000-50,000 T-cell genomes. The assay was immunoSEQ multiplex PCR, and TCRdb's table has in-frame clones only and misses some. This table has 15,000 to 20,000 clones, roughly four fifths appearing once.

V is TRBV19 and J is TRBJ2-2; D is possibly TRBD2 (7 bases). Sequenced here: unsorted PBMCs, sampled 0.1 years after starting antiretroviral therapy. The receptor's source is a man younger than 35 with HIV. The CDR3 DNA is TGTGCCAGTAGTATGCTGAGGGGGGGGCGTACCGGGGAGCTGTTTTTT. Protein sequence: CASSMLRGGRTGELFF.